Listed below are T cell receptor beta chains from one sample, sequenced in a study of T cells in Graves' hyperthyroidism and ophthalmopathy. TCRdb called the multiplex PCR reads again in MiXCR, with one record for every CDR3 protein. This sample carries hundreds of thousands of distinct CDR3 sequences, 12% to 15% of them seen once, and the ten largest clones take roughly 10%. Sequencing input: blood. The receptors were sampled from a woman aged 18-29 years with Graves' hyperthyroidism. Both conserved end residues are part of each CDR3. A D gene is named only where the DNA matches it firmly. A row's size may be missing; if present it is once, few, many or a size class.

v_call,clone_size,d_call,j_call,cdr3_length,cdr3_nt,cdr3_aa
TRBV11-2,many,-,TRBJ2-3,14,TGTGCCAGCAGCTTAATATCGGAGTTTCATACGCAGTATTTT,CASSLISEFHTQYF
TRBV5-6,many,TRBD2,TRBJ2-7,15,TGTGCCAGCAGCGCTAGCGGGAGGCCCCACTACGAGCAGTACTTC,CASSASGRPHYEQYF
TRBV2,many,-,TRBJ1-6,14,TGTGCCAGCAGACGGGGGGGGCCGGATTCACCCCTCCACTTT,CASRRGGPDSPLHF
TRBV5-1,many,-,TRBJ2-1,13,TGCGCCAGCTCCCAAGGGGCCATCAATGAGCAGTTCTTC,CASSQGAINEQFF
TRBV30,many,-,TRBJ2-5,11,TGTGCCTGGGGGTACCAAGAGACCCAGTACTTC,CAWGYQETQYF
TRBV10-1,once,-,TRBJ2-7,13,TGCGCCAGCAGCCGGGTCAGGGGCGACGAGCAGTACTTC,CASSRVRGDEQYF
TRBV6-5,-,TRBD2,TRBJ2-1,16,TGTGCCAGCAGTTACTCGTTCCGGGAGGGCCGGAATGAGCAGTTCTTC,CASSYSFREGRNEQFF
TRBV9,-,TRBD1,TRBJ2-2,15,TGTGCCAGCAGCCCTAGGGGGCCCGACACCGGGGAGCTGTTTTTT,CASSPRGPDTGELFF
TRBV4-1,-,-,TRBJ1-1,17,TGCGCCAGCAGCCAAAGACCCCAGAGTATTTCGAACACTGAAGCTTTCTTT,CASSQRPQSISNTEAFF
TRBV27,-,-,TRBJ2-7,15,TGTGCCAGCAGTGCCCTAGGGGGGTGGCACTACGAGCAGTACTTC,CASSALGGWHYEQYF
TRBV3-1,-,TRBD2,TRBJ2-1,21,TGTGCCAGCAGCCAAGAATTCGGGGAAGGGATTACTAGCGGGACACACAATGAGCAGTTCTTC,CASSQEFGEGITSGTHNEQFF
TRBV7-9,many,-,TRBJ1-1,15,TGTGCCAGCAGCTTAGCGCTCACCGGGCCCACTGAAGCTTTCTTT,CASSLALTGPTEAFF
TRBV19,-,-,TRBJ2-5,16,TGTGCCAGTAGCCCCCCGGGACCAACTTTCCCGGAGACCCAGTACTTC,CASSPPGPTFPETQYF
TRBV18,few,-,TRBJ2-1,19,TGTGCCAGCTCACGTCGCAGGGCCAGTAATTGGTCAAAGTCCAATGAGCAGTTCTTC,CASSRRRASNWSKSNEQFF
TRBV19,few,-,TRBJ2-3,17,TGTGCCAGTAGTACAAGTTCGGAGACGGCAGAGACAGATACGCAGTATTTT,CASSTSSETAETDTQYF
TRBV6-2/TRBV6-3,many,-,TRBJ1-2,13,TGTGCCACCTTGAGGACAGAAAAATATGGCTACACCTTC,CATLRTEKYGYTF
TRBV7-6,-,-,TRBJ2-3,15,TGTGCCAGCAGCTTTAGTATTGGGAACACAGATACGCAGTATTTT,CASSFSIGNTDTQYF
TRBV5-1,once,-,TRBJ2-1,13,TGCGCCAGCAGCTCTACGACGGGCGATGAGCAGTTCTTC,CASSSTTGDEQFF
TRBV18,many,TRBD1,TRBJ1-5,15,TGTGCCAGCTCACCTGACAGGGATAGCAATCAGCCCCAGCATTTT,CASSPDRDSNQPQHF
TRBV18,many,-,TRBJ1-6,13,TGTGCCAGCTCACCTACAGAGAATTCACCCCTCCACTTT,CASSPTENSPLHF
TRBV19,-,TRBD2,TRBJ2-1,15,TGTGCCAGTAGTATCGTGACTAGCGGCTACAATGAGCAGTTCTTC,CASSIVTSGYNEQFF
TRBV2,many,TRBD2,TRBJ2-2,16,TGTGCCAGCAGGGGACTAGCGGGACTGAACACCGGGGAGCTGTTTTTT,CASRGLAGLNTGELFF
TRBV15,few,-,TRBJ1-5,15,TGTGCCACCAGCAGAGATTTGGGTCTCAATCAGCCCCAGCATTTT,CATSRDLGLNQPQHF
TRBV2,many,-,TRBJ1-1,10,TGTGCCACGGGGCGGACTGAAGCTTTCTTT,CATGRTEAFF
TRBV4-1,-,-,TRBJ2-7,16,TGCGCCAGCAGCCGAGATAGGACAGCGAGCTCCTACGAGCAGTACTTC,CASSRDRTASSYEQYF
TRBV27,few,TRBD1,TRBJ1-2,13,TGTGCCAGCAGTTTCCAGGGGGCGGGGGGCTACACCTTC,CASSFQGAGGYTF